This T cell receptor (beta chain) appears in the sequencing data of a study of shared clonotypes between healthy human individuals. Study as a whole: For every donor, three CD4 naive, three CD4 memory, two CD8 naive and one CD8 memory plates were used.

In the case of this clone: The antigen is not known.

Study conclusions and caveats: Rarefaction showed that sequencing of sorted subsets was incomplete (despite large depth).

The V gene lost 6 bases and the J gene lost 2 bases, with 13 bases spanning the gap. Germline V gene data show CDR1 as SNHLY and CDR2 as FYNNEI. CDR3 length: 15 amino acids. Each replicate PCR on the sorted subsets used about 0.2 ug DNA (around 30,000 T cell genomes). The protocol was immunoSEQ multiplex PCR, while the TCRdb copy is restricted to in-frame clones and leaves out a portion. Of about 1.5 million clones listed, around 98% are singletons. The chain employs TRBV2 and TRBJ2-2; D may be TRBD2 (5 bases). This TCR was recovered from a young man in good health. The specimen was naive CD4+ T cells sorted from blood. Subset given: CD45RA+ positively selected. CDR3 coding DNA: TGTGCCAGCAGACTCGGGATGCTAAACACCGGGGAGCTGTTTTTT. It codes for CASRLGMLNTGELFF.